Detailed here is one T cell receptor (beta chain). The data stem from a study of T cell changes during pregnancy in multiple sclerosis. The method was immunoSEQ multiplex PCR; TCRdb's version includes in-frame clones alone and lacks a portion of them. The top ten clones hold 4.3% of a sample with over 70,000 clones, just under 95% of them seen once. The CDR3 is 13 residues long. V lost 4 bases to trimming and J lost 7 bases; unmatched junction nucleotides: 2. CDR1 is SGDLS and CDR2 is YYNGEE in the germline V gene. The sequences come from peripheral blood, collected in the first trimester of pregnancy. The TCR sequence derives from a female donor with multiple sclerosis, enrolled in a pregnancy study. The gene calls are TRBV9 and TRBJ1-4; 9 nucleotides match TRBD1. The CDR3 loop is CASSTGGVEKLFF. The CDR3, as DNA: TGTGCCAGCAGCACAGGGGGCGTTGAAAAACTGTTTTTT.